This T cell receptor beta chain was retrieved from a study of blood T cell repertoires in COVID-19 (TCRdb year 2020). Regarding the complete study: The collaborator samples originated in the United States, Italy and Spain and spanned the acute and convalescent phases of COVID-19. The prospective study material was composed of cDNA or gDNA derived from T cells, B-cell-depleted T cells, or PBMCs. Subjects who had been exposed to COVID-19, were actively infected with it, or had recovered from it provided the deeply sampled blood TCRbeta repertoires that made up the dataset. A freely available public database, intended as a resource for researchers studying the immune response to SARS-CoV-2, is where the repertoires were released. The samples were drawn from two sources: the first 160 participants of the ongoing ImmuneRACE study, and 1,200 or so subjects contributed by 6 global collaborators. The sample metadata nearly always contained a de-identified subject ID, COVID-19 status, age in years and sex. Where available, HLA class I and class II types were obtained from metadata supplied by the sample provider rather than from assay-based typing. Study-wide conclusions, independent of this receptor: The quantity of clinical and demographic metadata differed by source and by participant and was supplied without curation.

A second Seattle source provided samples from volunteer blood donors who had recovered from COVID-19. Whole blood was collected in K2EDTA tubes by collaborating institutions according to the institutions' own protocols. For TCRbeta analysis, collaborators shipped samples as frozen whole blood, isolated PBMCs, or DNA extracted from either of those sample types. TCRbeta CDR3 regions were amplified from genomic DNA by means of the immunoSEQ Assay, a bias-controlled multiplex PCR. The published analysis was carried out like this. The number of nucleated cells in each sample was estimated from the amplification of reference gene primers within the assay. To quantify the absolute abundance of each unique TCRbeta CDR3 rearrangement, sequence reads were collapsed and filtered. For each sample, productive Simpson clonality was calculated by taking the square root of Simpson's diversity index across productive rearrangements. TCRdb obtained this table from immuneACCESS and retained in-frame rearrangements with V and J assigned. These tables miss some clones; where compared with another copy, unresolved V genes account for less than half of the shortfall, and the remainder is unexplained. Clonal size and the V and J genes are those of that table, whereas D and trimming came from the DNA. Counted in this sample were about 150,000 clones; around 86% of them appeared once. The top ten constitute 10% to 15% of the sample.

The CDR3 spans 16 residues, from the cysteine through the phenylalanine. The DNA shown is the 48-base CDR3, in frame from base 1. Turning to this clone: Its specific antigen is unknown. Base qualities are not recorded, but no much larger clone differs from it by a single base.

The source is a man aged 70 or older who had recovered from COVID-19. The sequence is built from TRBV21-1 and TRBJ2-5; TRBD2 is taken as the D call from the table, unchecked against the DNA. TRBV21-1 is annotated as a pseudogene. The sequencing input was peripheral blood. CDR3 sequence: CASSRDAGRFQETQYF. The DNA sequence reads TGTGCCAGCAGCAGAGATGCGGGACGCTTCCAAGAGACCCAGTACTTC.